This passage covers 27 T cell receptor beta chains from one sample sequenced in a study of early stage breast cancer tumors. Some clones are missing from TCRdb's copy, which holds only in-frame ones; the method was immunoSEQ multiplex PCR. The sample consists of about 72,000 clones, approximately 79% of them appearing once. The sample was blood. Every receptor here comes from a person in their sixties or seventies with breast cancer.

This clone was counted a few times. This chain connects TRBV28 to TRBJ1-4; 7 bases agree with TRBD1. Germline V CDR1 and CDR2: MDHEN, SYDVKM. This CDR3 has 16 amino acids. V trimming: 3 bases; J trimming: 0 bases; junction bases outside the gene matches: 4. The CDR3 protein is CASSFTGAPTNEKLFF. As DNA, the CDR3 is TGTGCCAGCAGTTTCACAGGGGCGCCAACTAATGAAAAACTGTTTTTT. Full variable domain (outside the CDR3, taken from reference TRBV28 and TRBJ1-4): DVKVTQSSRYLVKRTGEKVFLECVQDMDHENMFWYRQDPGLGLRLIYFSYDVKMKEKGDIPEGYSVSREKKERFSLILESASTNQTSMYLCASSFTGAPTNEKLFFGSGTQLSVL.

The J gene is TRBJ2-1, the V gene TRBV5-1; unclear D gene. The CDR3 has 14 amino acids. V lost 3 bases to trimming and J lost 6 bases, with 13 bases between them. CDR1 is SGHRS, CDR2 YFSETQ, per germline. CDR3 DNA sequence: TGCGCCAGCAGCTCCTCTTTGGGCCTCAATGAGCAGTTCTTC. It translates to CASSSSLGLNEQFF.

This chain uses TRBV5-6 with TRBJ1-5, with a tentative D call TRBD1 (6 bases). Germline CDR1 reads SGHDT; CDR2 reads YYEEEE. V gave up 2 bases and J gave up 6 bases, with 18 bases separating them. CDR3 length: 16 residues. CDR3 sequence: CASSFWSTGRSQPQHF. DNA for the CDR3: TGTGCCAGCAGCTTTTGGTCCACAGGGCGCAGTCAGCCCCAGCATTTT.

The chain links TRBV29-1 to TRBJ1-2; D remains ambiguous. The CDR3 length is 9 residues. Germline CDR1 SQVTM, CDR2 ANQGSEA. CDR3 coding DNA: TGCAGTGAGTCTGGAGGCTACACCTTC. Its translation is CSESGGYTF.

The V call is TRBV5-5, the J call TRBJ1-1; TRBD1 aligns across 8 bases. Per germline, CDR1 SGHKS and CDR2 YYEKEE (reference sequence). The CDR3 has 15 amino acids. J lost 1 base, V lost 3 bases, and 5 bases had no gene match. The CDR3 region has the DNA TGTGCCAGCAGCTGGACAGGGAAAACGAACACTGAAGCTTTCTTT. Amino acids: CASSWTGKTNTEAFF.

CDR3 nucleotide sequence: TGCGCCAGCAGCTTGGGACAGGGGGCCGATACGCAGTATTTT. This encodes CASSLGQGADTQYF. The chain joins TRBV5-1 to TRBJ2-3; 10 bases line up with TRBD1. V gave up 0 bases and J gave up 6 bases; unmatched junction bases: 1. Germline V CDR1 and CDR2: SGHRS, YFSETQ. The CDR3 has 14 residues.

V is TRBV2 and J is TRBJ2-1; 8 bases line up with TRBD1. V was pared by 0 bases and J by 6 bases, with 13 bases of the junction left unmatched. In germline, CDR1 is SNHLY, CDR2 FYNNEI. CDR3 size: 18 residues. The CDR3 region is CASSEARAGGKSGNEQFF. The CDR3 DNA is TGTGCCAGCAGTGAAGCGAGGGCAGGGGGCAAATCCGGCAATGAGCAGTTCTTC. The variable domain in full, with the rest retrieved from reference TRBV2 and TRBJ2-1, is EPEVTQTPSHQVTQMGQEVILRCVPISNHLYFYWYRQILGQKVEFLVSFYNNEISEKSEIFDDQFSVERPDGSNFTLKIRSTKLEDSAMYFCASSEARAGGKSGNEQFFGPGTRLTVL.

The chain employs TRBV7-3 and TRBJ2-3, with 10 bases aligning to TRBD2. Trimming at V came to 5 bases and at J to 4 bases, leaving 3 bases not matched to a gene. The CDR3 sequence is 14 residues long. The V gene's germline CDR1 is SGHTA and CDR2 FQGTGA. The CDR3 bases are TGTGCCAGCAGCCTCGGGACTAGCGCAGATACGCAGTATTTT. Translation gives CASSLGTSADTQYF.

The chain couples TRBV28 to TRBJ2-1; D tentatively fits TRBD1 or TRBD2 (5 bases each). Trimming removed 7 bases from V and 8 bases from J, with 18 bases in between. This CDR3 comprises 14 residues. Germline V gene data show CDR1 as MDHEN and CDR2 as SYDVKM. The CDR3 loop is CASTVGAGEDEQFF. As DNA, the CDR3 is TGTGCCAGCACCGTTGGGGCCGGGGAAGATGAGCAGTTCTTC.

The V call is TRBV30, the J call TRBJ2-1, with 12 bases fitting TRBD2. The CDR3 covers 13 residues. V lost 8 bases to trimming and J lost 7 bases; unmatched junction nucleotides: 6. Looked up from germline, CDR1 is GTSNPN and CDR2 is SVGIG (reference sequence). DNA for the CDR3: TGTGCCCGCGAGACTAGCGGGAGTAATGAGCAGTTCTTC. As protein: CARETSGSNEQFF.

This chain uses TRBV6-6 with TRBJ2-4; weak D call: TRBD2 (6 bases). Trimming pared 0 bases from V and 6 bases from J, leaving 15 bases between. This CDR3 has 16 residues. The V gene's germline CDR1 is MNHNY and CDR2 SVGAGI (reference sequence). The CDR3 DNA sequence: TGTGCCAGCAGTTACTCCTTGCGGGACCTCACAAACATTCAGTACTTC. Translated: CASSYSLRDLTNIQYF.

J is TRBJ1-6 and V is TRBV19, with 8 bases identical to TRBD1. V lost 6 bases to trimming and J lost 10 bases; unmatched junction nucleotides: 14. The germline CDR1 and CDR2 sequences are LNHDA and SQIVND (reference sequence). CDR3 length: 16 residues. The CDR3 DNA sequence: TGTGCCAGTAGGAGACCGACCGGGACAGGCGGATCACCCCTCCACTTT. This gives the protein CASRRPTGTGGSPLHF.

The chain uses TRBV7-8 and TRBJ2-3; TRBD1 aligns across 10 bases. This CDR3 region has 15 residues. Germline trimming cut 4 bases from V and 3 bases from J; bases unmatched to any gene: 4. Per the germline V gene, CDR1 is SGHVS and CDR2 is FQNEAQ. DNA for the CDR3: TGTGCCAGCAGCTCCCGGACAGGGGGAACAGATACGCAGTATTTT. This translates into CASSSRTGGTDTQYF.

This clone is deemed medium-sized. The rearrangement uses TRBV9 and TRBJ2-1; D is possibly TRBD2 (6 bases). There are 16 residues in the CDR3. Germline assignment: CDR1 SGDLS and CDR2 YYNGEE. Trimming took off 2 bases at V and 0 bases at J, with 12 bases between the two ends. The CDR3 protein is CASSVGLRSSYNEQFF. The CDR3 DNA is TGTGCCAGCAGCGTGGGACTCCGGAGCTCCTACAATGAGCAGTTCTTC.

The V and J genes are TRBV28 and TRBJ2-5; D is possibly TRBD2 (6 bases). Trimming took off 2 bases at V and 5 bases at J, with 9 bases between the two ends. This CDR3 is built from 13 residues. Per the germline V gene, CDR1 is MDHEN and CDR2 is SYDVKM. DNA for the CDR3: TGTGCCAGCAGTTTAGGGAGGAGGGAGACCCAGTACTTC. Its translation is CASSLGRRETQYF.

V is TRBV4-2 and J is TRBJ1-5; 8 bases match TRBD1. Germline loops: CDR1 LGHNA, CDR2 YNFKEQ. There are 15 residues in the CDR3. With 2 bases clipped from V and 7 bases from J, the junction kept 7 bases outside the gene matches. The CDR3 sequence is CASSQRQGLGQPQHF. CDR3 nucleotide sequence: TGTGCCAGCAGCCAACGACAGGGGTTAGGGCAGCCCCAGCATTTT.

The chain links TRBV7-6 to TRBJ2-7; D is undetermined. Germline lookup yields CDR1 SGHVS and CDR2 FNYEAQ. The CDR3 runs 12 residues. Trimming removed 5 bases at V and 6 bases at J, with 11 bases between. CDR3 nucleotides: TGTGCCAGCAGCCCCGGAGCAGGCGAGCAGTACTTC. As protein: CASSPGAGEQYF.

The chain has TRBV4-3 and TRBJ2-2; D remains ambiguous. V lost 3 bases and J 7 bases, leaving 6 bases between the germline ends. The CDR3 totals 12 residues. Germline CDR1 is LGHNA and CDR2 is YSLEER. In nucleotides, the CDR3 is TGCGCCAGCAGCCAGTTTGACGGGGAGCTGTTTTTT. Its translation is CASSQFDGELFF.

The gene calls are TRBV5-1 and TRBJ2-7; a weak D match, TRBD1 (6 bases). CDR3 length equals 15 residues. V was pared by 3 bases and J by 3 bases, with 16 bases between. The germline gives CDR1 SGHRS, CDR2 YFSETQ. CDR3 loop: CASSSGHRDVYEQYF. The CDR3, as DNA: TGCGCCAGCAGCTCGGGCCACAGGGACGTCTACGAGCAGTACTTC.

This clone has more than one count but fewer than ten. V is TRBV5-5 and J is TRBJ1-2; the match to TRBD1 covers 8 bases. The V gene end was trimmed by 0 bases and the J gene end by 6 bases; junction bases not matched to a gene: 1. The CDR3 loop spans 13 amino acids. Per germline, CDR1 SGHKS and CDR2 YYEKEE (reference sequence). CDR3 nucleotide sequence: TGTGCCAGCAGCTTGGCCAGGGGGCATGGCTACACCTTC. The encoded protein is CASSLARGHGYTF.

The V gene is TRBV9, the J gene TRBJ1-4; 8 bases are shared with TRBD1. V lost 3 bases to trimming and J lost 5 bases; unmatched junction nucleotides: 6. The CDR3 covers 15 residues. Germline CDR1 is SGDLS and CDR2 is YYNGEE. The CDR3 DNA sequence: TGTGCCAGCAGCGCATTACAGGGGGGAAATGAAAAACTGTTTTTT. It translates to CASSALQGGNEKLFF.

V and J are TRBV29-1 and TRBJ1-4; D uncertain. V shed 6 bases and J shed 3 bases, with 8 bases lying between them. The V gene's germline CDR1 is SQVTM and CDR2 ANQGSEA. The CDR3 is 12 residues long. The CDR3 reads CSVTDPNEKLFF. CDR3 bases: TGCAGCGTCACGGACCCTAATGAAAAACTGTTTTTT.

A few counts support this clone. The chain carries TRBV5-1 and TRBJ2-7; the match to TRBD1 covers 7 bases. Germline V gives CDR1 SGHRS, CDR2 YFSETQ. J was trimmed by 1 base and V by 4 bases; bases with no gene match: 11. This CDR3 is built from 16 residues. The CDR3 is CASSPQGRVPSYEQYF. CDR3 sequence (DNA): TGCGCCAGCAGCCCACAGGGGCGGGTGCCTTCCTACGAGCAGTACTTC.

This CDR3 is CASSPGGWDNEQYF. The CDR3 DNA reads TGTGCCAGCAGCCCCGGGGGGTGGGACAACGAGCAGTACTTC. The V and J genes are TRBV7-6 and TRBJ2-7; D might be TRBD2 (7 bases). CDR3 size: 14 residues. The germline V gene encodes CDR1 SGHVS and CDR2 FNYEAQ. The V and J ends lost 5 bases and 5 bases respectively, with 16 bases between them.

V is TRBV6-1 and J is TRBJ1-2; D is ambiguous. V was clipped by 3 bases and J by 8 bases, with 10 bases between them. This CDR3 spans 12 amino acids. The germline gives CDR1 MNHNS, CDR2 SASEGT. The CDR3 loop reads CASSEQTRGYTF. CDR3 coding DNA: TGTGCCAGCAGTGAGCAGACAAGGGGCTACACCTTC.

This sequence joins TRBV27 and TRBJ1-2, with D possibly TRBD1 on 5 matching bases. Trimming stripped 6 bases from V and 0 bases from J, with 11 bases between. Germline CDR1 and CDR2: MNHEY and SMNVEV (reference sequence). The CDR3 covers 14 residues. The chain's CDR3 is CASSPRGANYGYTF. Written as DNA, the CDR3 is TGTGCCAGCAGCCCCCGGGGGGCTAACTATGGCTACACCTTC.

The chain recombines TRBV13 with TRBJ1-1, with 7 bases identical to TRBD1. The CDR3 is made up of 16 amino acids. Losses at the gene ends were 4 bases for V and 2 bases for J; bases not matched to a gene: 10. Germline V lookup: CDR1 PRHDT, CDR2 FYEKMQ (reference sequence). The CDR3 sequence: CASSSRARGINTEAFF. The CDR3 DNA reads TGTGCCAGCAGCTCCAGAGCCAGGGGGATAAACACTGAAGCTTTCTTT.